This is a list of T cell receptor beta chains from one sample in a study of blood T cell repertoires in COVID-19. Measured with immunoSEQ multiplex PCR; TCRdb has only the in-frame clones, and not every one. Of about 240,000 clones listed, around 90% are singletons. Sequencing was carried out using peripheral blood. The source of these receptors is a man aged 55 to 70 who had recovered from COVID-19. The CDR3 runs from the conserved cysteine through the conserved F or W. D genes are given only for firm matches. Part of the rows lack a size; the others show once, few, many or a class for expanded clones.

V gene	clone size	CDR3 length	J gene	D gene	CDR3 protein	CDR3 DNA
TRBV28	NA	15	TRBJ2-1	NA	CASSLQRSTSDEQFF	TGTGCCAGCAGTTTGCAGCGGTCCACCTCTGATGAGCAGTTCTTC
TRBV10-1	NA	17	TRBJ2-1	NA	CASSEFKVRGGDNEQFF	TGCGCCAGCAGTGAGTTTAAGGTTAGAGGTGGAGATAATGAGCAGTTCTTC
TRBV5-1	NA	15	TRBJ1-5	TRBD1	CASSLSGGYHQPQHF	TGCGCCAGCAGCTTGTCAGGGGGTTACCATCAGCCCCAGCATTTT
TRBV30	NA	14	TRBJ1-4	NA	CAWSRGERNEKLFF	TGTGCCTGGAGTCGGGGGGAGAGGAATGAAAAACTGTTTTTT
TRBV27	NA	17	TRBJ2-2	NA	CASSTTGGVVNTGELFF	TGTGCCAGCAGTACTACAGGGGGGGTTGTGAACACCGGGGAGCTGTTTTTT
TRBV3-1/TRBV3-2	NA	15	TRBJ2-3	TRBD2	CASSSGLAGGLAQYF	TGTGCCAGCAGCAGCGGACTAGCGGGGGGGCTCGCGCAGTATTTT
TRBV19	NA	14	TRBJ1-1	TRBD1	CASSIKSQGAEAFF	TGTGCCAGTAGTATAAAGTCTCAGGGGGCCGAAGCTTTCTTT
TRBV6-5	NA	15	TRBJ1-5	TRBD1	CASSYSTGRGQPQHF	TGTGCCAGCAGTTACTCGACAGGGCGAGGCCAGCCCCAGCATTTT
TRBV5-1	NA	15	TRBJ1-4	NA	CASSYSGLNNEKLFF	TGCGCCAGCAGCTACTCAGGGCTAAATAATGAAAAACTGTTTTTT
TRBV11-2	NA	13	TRBJ1-6	NA	CASSVRAGTPLHF	TGTGCCAGCAGCGTTAGGGCGGGGACACCCCTCCACTTT
TRBV7-9	few	15	TRBJ2-3	NA	CAITPRGGATDTQYF	TGTGCCATCACACCAAGGGGGGGCGCCACAGATACGCAGTATTTT
TRBV5-4	NA	15	TRBJ2-2	TRBD1	CASSQDRGRAGELFF	TGTGCCAGCAGCCAGGACAGGGGAAGGGCCGGGGAGCTGTTTTTT
TRBV5-1	NA	15	TRBJ1-2	TRBD1	CASSSAGTGVYGYTF	TGCGCCAGCAGCTCAGCCGGGACAGGAGTCTATGGCTACACCTTC
TRBV18	NA	17	TRBJ2-1	TRBD2	CASSPPSGLAGGDEQFF	TGTGCCAGCTCACCACCATCTGGACTAGCGGGGGGCGATGAGCAGTTCTTC
TRBV19	NA	12	TRBJ1-1	NA	CASASRGTEAFF	TGTGCCAGTGCCTCCAGGGGCACTGAAGCTTTCTTT
TRBV7-9	NA	15	TRBJ1-3	NA	CASSLAGAAGNTIYF	TGTGCCAGCAGCTTAGCGGGGGCAGCTGGAAACACCATATATTTT
TRBV7-2	NA	12	TRBJ1-2	NA	CASSLERRGYTF	TGTGCCAGCAGCTTAGAGAGGCGTGGCTACACCTTC
TRBV27	NA	18	TRBJ1-3	TRBD1	CASSRTTGTGTSGNTIYF	TGTGCCAGCAGTCGCACAACCGGGACAGGGACCTCTGGAAACACCATATATTTT
TRBV11-2	NA	16	TRBJ2-2	TRBD1	CASSYNPTGGTGELFF	TGTGCCAGCAGCTATAACCCCACAGGGGGAACCGGGGAGCTGTTTTTT
TRBV28	once	16	TRBJ1-4	TRBD1	CASSLGSTGGREKLFF	TGTGCCAGCAGTTTGGGCTCGACAGGGGGTCGAGAAAAACTGTTTTTT
TRBV4-2	NA	19	TRBJ2-7	TRBD2	CASSQESLAGGRGFYEQYF	TGTGCCAGCAGCCAAGAGTCCCTAGCGGGGGGCCGCGGTTTCTACGAGCAGTACTTC
TRBV30	NA	15	TRBJ2-3	NA	CAWDARGGAIDTQYF	TGTGCCTGGGATGCACGAGGGGGGGCAATAGATACGCAGTATTTT
TRBV9	once	16	TRBJ2-2	TRBD1	CASSAPGQFDTGELFF	TGTGCCAGCAGCGCACCGGGACAGTTTGACACCGGGGAGCTGTTTTTT
TRBV5-4	NA	14	TRBJ1-2	NA	CASSLEGGVEGYTF	TGTGCCAGCAGCTTGGAGGGAGGAGTGGAAGGCTACACCTTC
TRBV30	NA	15	TRBJ1-1	TRBD1	CAWSVLDRVPPEAFF	TGTGCCTGGAGTGTCCTCGACAGGGTGCCGCCTGAAGCTTTCTTT
TRBV30	once	12	TRBJ2-3	TRBD2	CAWNGGRDTQYF	TGTGCCTGGAACGGGGGGAGGGATACGCAGTATTTT
TRBV6-6	NA	17	TRBJ1-6	TRBD1	CASSRTGSSSYNSPLHF	TGTGCCAGCAGTCGGACAGGTTCGTCCTCCTATAATTCACCCCTCCACTTT
TRBV27	NA	15	TRBJ2-3	NA	CASSFESRDTDTQYF	TGTGCCAGCAGTTTTGAATCCCGGGACACAGATACGCAGTATTTT
TRBV5-1	NA	16	TRBJ2-1	NA	CASSLAIGGPRNEQFF	TGCGCCAGCAGCTTGGCCATCGGGGGGCCGAGGAATGAGCAGTTCTTC
TRBV19	NA	14	TRBJ1-1	NA	CASRLRVGATEAFF	TGTGCCAGTCGTTTAAGGGTAGGGGCCACTGAAGCTTTCTTT
TRBV5-1	NA	14	TRBJ2-1	TRBD2	CASSLASGTSEQFF	TGCGCCAGCAGCTTGGCTAGCGGTACATCTGAGCAGTTCTTC
TRBV12-5	once	16	TRBJ2-1	TRBD1	CASGLVPGTGRIEQFF	TGTGCTAGTGGTTTGGTACCCGGGACAGGGAGAATTGAGCAGTTCTTC
TRBV19	NA	14	TRBJ2-7	NA	CASSASFSSYEQYF	TGTGCCAGTAGTGCTAGCTTTAGCTCCTACGAGCAGTACTTC
TRBV20-1	NA	17	TRBJ1-1	TRBD1	CSASLPDRVRVWTEAFF	TGCAGTGCTAGTCTGCCCGACAGGGTAAGGGTTTGGACTGAAGCTTTCTTT
TRBV10-1	few	13	TRBJ1-4	TRBD1	CASFRGLGEKLFF	TGCGCCAGCTTTAGGGGGCTGGGTGAAAAACTGTTTTTT
TRBV5-6	NA	12	TRBJ1-2	NA	CASSLGQTRHTF	TGTGCCAGCAGCTTAGGACAGACCCGACACACCTTC
TRBV6-5	few	15	TRBJ2-7	NA	CASSQKWAGIYEQYF	TGTGCCAGCAGCCAAAAGTGGGCAGGGATCTACGAGCAGTACTTC
TRBV5-1	NA	13	TRBJ1-4	NA	CASSAGSNEKLFF	TGCGCCAGCAGCGCGGGGTCTAATGAAAAACTGTTTTTT
TRBV3-1/TRBV3-2	NA	14	TRBJ2-2	NA	CASSQDSSTGELFF	TGTGCCAGCAGCCAAGATTCGAGCACCGGGGAGCTGTTTTTT
TRBV14	NA	16	TRBJ1-2	NA	CASSQDVRRRNYGYTF	TGTGCCAGCAGCCAAGATGTTCGGCGCAGGAACTATGGCTACACCTTC
TRBV7-2	NA	13	TRBJ1-1	NA	CASSLQGITEAFF	TGTGCCAGCAGCTTACAGGGAATCACTGAAGCTTTCTTT
TRBV27	NA	15	TRBJ2-7	TRBD1	CASSLLGQGTYEQYF	TGTGCCAGCAGTTTGCTGGGACAGGGGACCTACGAGCAGTACTTC
TRBV5-1	NA	16	TRBJ2-3	TRBD2	CASSLGLAGGTDTQYF	TGCGCCAGCAGCCTAGGACTAGCGGGGGGGACAGATACGCAGTATTTT
TRBV7-9	NA	16	TRBJ2-3	NA	CASSLRSRGMTDTQYF	TGTGCCAGCAGCTTAAGGTCCAGGGGCATGACAGATACGCAGTATTTT
TRBV28	NA	13	TRBJ2-2	TRBD1	CASQGTVHRELFF	TGTGCCAGCCAAGGGACAGTGCACCGGGAGCTGTTTTTT
TRBV11-2	NA	16	TRBJ2-5	TRBD2	CASSPPGSSGVETQYF	TGTGCCAGCAGCCCCCCCGGTAGTAGCGGGGTGGAGACCCAGTACTTC